The 31 T cell receptor beta chains below come from one sample, sequenced in a study of blood T cell repertoires in COVID-19. Profiling relied on immunoSEQ multiplex PCR, and the TCRdb table lists in-frame clones only, not all of them. The sample yields a few hundred thousand clones, 80% to 90% seen once. Sequencing was performed on peripheral blood. The receptors derive from a woman aged 40 to 49 who had recovered from COVID-19.

This clone turned up a few times. The chain combines TRBV2 with TRBJ2-7; 11 bases align to TRBD1. The CDR3 contains 16 residues. The V gene's germline CDR1 is SNHLY and CDR2 FYNNEI. With V trimmed by 7 bases and J by 3 bases, 11 bases remained unmatched. The CDR3 is CASKWGEGTGGYEQYF. The DNA for the CDR3 is TGTGCCAGCAAGTGGGGAGAGGGGACAGGGGGCTACGAGCAGTACTTC. Using reference TRBV2 and TRBJ2-7 for the parts outside the CDR3, the full variable domain is EPEVTQTPSHQVTQMGQEVILRCVPISNHLYFYWYRQILGQKVEFLVSFYNNEISEKSEIFDDQFSVERPDGSNFTLKIRSTKLEDSAMYFCASKWGEGTGGYEQYFGPGTRLTVT.

V usage is TRBV18 and J usage is TRBJ2-2, with D possibly matching TRBD1 (6 bases). Germline CDR1 reads KGHSH; CDR2 reads LQKENI. Deletions cut 1 base from V and 5 bases from J, with 11 bases between. The CDR3 is 15 residues long. CDR3 residues: CASSPQQGETGELFF. The CDR3 DNA reads TGTGCCAGCTCACCACAACAGGGTGAGACCGGGGAGCTGTTTTTT.

The chain couples TRBV3-1 (or the pseudogene TRBV3-2) to TRBJ2-1; no definite D call. This CDR3 is built from 13 residues. Per germline, CDR1 LGHDT and CDR2 YNNKEL (reference sequence). Trimming stripped 3 bases from V and 6 bases from J, with 9 bases between. CDR3 DNA sequence: TGTGCCAGCAGCCACTACCTACGCAATGAGCAGTTCTTC. This encodes CASSHYLRNEQFF.

The rearrangement uses TRBV18 and TRBJ1-4; 9 bases agree with TRBD1. The germline V gene encodes CDR1 KGHSH and CDR2 LQKENI. Losses at the gene ends were 3 bases for V and 7 bases for J; bases not matched to a gene: 6. The CDR3 runs 15 residues. The CDR3 DNA sequence: TGTGCCAGCTCACCCCTAGGACAGGGGTCTGAAAAACTGTTTTTT. It yields the protein CASSPLGQGSEKLFF.

The CDR3 sequence: CSVNPGGHEQFF. The CDR3 nucleotides are TGCAGCGTTAATCCAGGGGGGCATGAGCAGTTCTTC. The chain couples TRBV29-1 to TRBJ2-1; maybe TRBD1 (7 bases). Germline values: CDR1 SQVTM, CDR2 ANQGSEA. V lost 5 bases and J 8 bases, leaving 13 bases between the germline ends. The CDR3 extends over 12 amino acids.

A few counts support this clone. The chain has TRBV9 and TRBJ1-1; TRBD1 matches at 8 bases. Per the germline V gene, CDR1 is SGDLS and CDR2 is YYNGEE. The CDR3 runs to 15 residues. V trimming: 5 bases; J trimming: 1 base; junction bases outside the gene matches: 7. In DNA form, the CDR3 reads TGTGCCAGCAGACGAACCGGGACAGGGAACACTGAAGCTTTCTTT. It yields the protein CASRRTGTGNTEAFF.

J is TRBJ1-3 and V is TRBV28; unclear D gene. The V end lost 6 bases, the J end lost 5 bases, and 14 bases lay between the germline ends. Germline lookup yields CDR1 MDHEN and CDR2 SYDVKM. The CDR3 is made up of 14 amino acids. CDR3 in amino acids: CASRGVPSRNTIYF. For the CDR3, the DNA is TGTGCCAGCAGGGGAGTCCCTTCCCGAAACACCATATATTTT.

The rearrangement uses TRBV3-1 (or the pseudogene TRBV3-2) and TRBJ1-4, with 8 bases lining up with TRBD1. Germline V lookup: CDR1 LGHDT, CDR2 YNNKEL (reference sequence). The V and J ends lost 5 bases and 8 bases, in that order; junction bases with no gene match: 7. The CDR3 totals 14 residues. Here the CDR3 DNA reads TGTGCCAGCAGCTACCGACAGGGGACAGAAAAACTGTTTTTT. Protein sequence: CASSYRQGTEKLFF.

The CDR3 loop is CASRKLAGESYEQYV. CDR3 DNA: TGTGCCAGCAGAAAACTAGCGGGAGAGTCCTACGAGCAGTACGTC. The J gene is TRBJ2-7, the V gene TRBV21-1; the table's D call TRBD2 went unverified against the DNA. TRBV21-1 is termed a pseudogene. The CDR3 has 15 residues.

V gene TRBV9 combines with J gene TRBJ2-3; 10 bases are a match to TRBD2. The length of the CDR3 is 16 residues. Losses at the gene ends were 0 bases for V and 4 bases for J; bases not matched to a gene: 5. Germline-derived CDR1 and CDR2 are SGDLS and YYNGEE. In DNA form, the CDR3 reads TGTGCCAGCAGCGTAGAGGGACTAGCGTTTGCAGATACGCAGTATTTT. It yields the protein CASSVEGLAFADTQYF.

V gene TRBV19 combines with J gene TRBJ2-7; 7 bases agree with TRBD1. The CDR3 runs 13 residues. The germline V gene encodes CDR1 LNHDA and CDR2 SQIVND (reference sequence). J lost 1 base, V lost 7 bases, and 4 bases had no gene match. Written as DNA, the CDR3 is TGTGCCAGTACCGCGACAGGGTCCTACGAGCAGTACTTC. Amino acids: CASTATGSYEQYF.

This clone came up a few times. The rearrangement links TRBV5-6 to TRBJ1-2; no reliable D call. Germline V gene data show CDR1 as SGHDT and CDR2 as YYEEEE. The CDR3 spans 13 residues. V lost 3 bases, J lost 4 bases, and 10 bases lay in between. As DNA, the CDR3 is TGTGCCAGCAGCTCCGACGGGATCTATGGCTACACCTTC. Residues: CASSSDGIYGYTF.

The CDR3 loop is CASSPSQVRRNTIYF. The CDR3 nucleotides are TGTGCCAGCAGCCCGAGTCAGGTCCGGAGAAACACCATATATTTT. The chain employs TRBV11-2 and TRBJ1-3; D gene ambiguous. The CDR3 extends over 15 amino acids. CDR1 and CDR2 (germline): SGHAT, FQNNGV. The ends were cut back, 5 bases at V and 5 bases at J, with 16 bases in the middle.

V gene TRBV10-3 combines with J gene TRBJ1-6; D is unresolved. Deletions cut 2 bases from V and 0 bases from J, with 5 bases between. CDR1 ENHRY and CDR2 SYGVKD come from the germline V gene. This CDR3 spans 15 amino acids. The CDR3 loop reads CAISEPSSYNSPLHF. In DNA form, the CDR3 reads TGTGCCATCAGTGAGCCGAGCTCCTATAATTCACCCCTCCACTTT.

The CDR3 nucleotides read TGCGCCAGCAGTGGGCGGACAGGAGTATGTGTTTCCTACAATGAGCAGTTCTTC. Translating it yields CASSGRTGVCVSYNEQFF. The chain employs TRBV10-1 and TRBJ2-1, with TRBD1 matching 7 bases. Per the germline V gene, CDR1 is WNHNN and CDR2 is SYGVQD (reference sequence). V shed 4 bases, J shed 1 base, and the junction held 13 bases outside the gene matches. The CDR3 has 18 residues.

The rearrangement links TRBV6-5 to TRBJ2-2; D is ambiguous. Germline CDR1 is MNHEY and CDR2 is SVGAGI. The V and J ends lost 2 bases and 3 bases respectively, with 7 bases between them. CDR3 length: 14 amino acids. CDR3 sequence: CASSYASHTGELFF. DNA of the CDR3: TGTGCCAGCAGTTACGCTAGTCACACCGGGGAGCTGTTTTTT.

This clone was counted between two and nine times. The chain recombines TRBV30 with TRBJ2-1; TRBD2 is a possible D gene (6 bases). V shed 3 bases and J shed 8 bases, with 20 bases lying between them. Germline V gene data show CDR1 as GTSNPN and CDR2 as SVGIG (reference sequence). CDR3 length: 15 residues. The CDR3 DNA reads TGTGCCTGGAGGCGAGGAGGGACTTCTACATATGAGCAGTTCTTC. Amino acids: CAWRRGGTSTYEQFF.

CDR3 in DNA: TGTGCCAGCAGCTGGGCGGAGGCTCACATCGGGGAGCTGTTTTTT. It translates to CASSWAEAHIGELFF. V gene TRBV5-6 combines with J gene TRBJ2-2, with D possibly matching TRBD2 (5 bases). Per germline, CDR1 SGHDT and CDR2 YYEEEE. The CDR3 extends over 15 amino acids. The V and J ends lost 3 bases and 7 bases respectively, with 16 bases between them.

The chain has TRBV18 and TRBJ1-4; tentative D call: TRBD1 (6 bases). The CDR3 loop spans 14 amino acids. V was pared by 3 bases and J by 4 bases, with 9 bases between. Germline V gene lookup returns CDR1 KGHSH and CDR2 LQKENI. CDR3 DNA: TGTGCCAGCTCACCCCAGGGGTTTAATGAAAAACTGTTTTTT. It specifies CASSPQGFNEKLFF.

This chain links TRBV19 with TRBJ2-2; 7 nucleotides match TRBD1. The CDR3 contains 11 residues. Germline CDR1 and CDR2: LNHDA and SQIVND (reference sequence). V was clipped by 10 bases and J by 7 bases; unmatched bases: 3. CDR3 sequence reads: CATGDSGELFF. In DNA form, the CDR3 reads TGTGCCACCGGGGACAGCGGGGAGCTGTTTTTT.

The rearrangement links TRBV19 to TRBJ2-6, with D hard to call. CDR1 LNHDA and CDR2 SQIVND come from the germline V gene (reference sequence). Deletions cut 1 base from V and 0 bases from J, with 4 bases between. The CDR3 loop spans 15 amino acids. The CDR3 here is CASSIVLSGANVLTF. The CDR3 region has the DNA TGTGCCAGTAGTATAGTCCTCTCTGGGGCCAACGTCCTGACTTTC.

The chain links TRBV27 to TRBJ2-7; D may be TRBD1 (6 bases). This CDR3 spans 13 amino acids. The germline V and J ends were trimmed by 4 bases and 1 base, with 8 bases remaining between them. Per germline, CDR1 MNHEY and CDR2 SMNVEV (reference sequence). CDR3 in amino acids: CASSSDRSYEQYF. CDR3 DNA: TGTGCCAGCAGTTCGGACAGATCCTACGAGCAGTACTTC.

This rearrangement joins TRBV27 to TRBJ1-1; D not certain. V lost 7 bases, J lost 12 bases, and 24 bases lay in between. The CDR3 totals 14 residues. Germline assignment: CDR1 MNHEY and CDR2 SMNVEV (reference sequence). The CDR3 loop is CASKTLQRTSETFF. The CDR3 DNA follows: TGTGCCAGCAAGACCCTCCAGCGAACTAGTGAGACTTTCTTT.

The chain uses TRBV7-2 and TRBJ2-1; 8 positions match TRBD2. This CDR3 comprises 16 residues. Trimming removed 4 bases from V and 3 bases from J; junction bases left unmatched: 8. Germline CDR1 reads SGHTA; CDR2 reads FQGNSA. The CDR3 loop reads CASSSPSGLSYNEQFF. CDR3 coding DNA: TGTGCCAGCAGCTCCCCTAGCGGGCTGAGCTACAATGAGCAGTTCTTC.

The V call is TRBV7-2, the J call TRBJ2-3; 7 bases match TRBD2. The junction had 7 bases not matched to a gene; V was cut back by 2 bases and J by 5 bases. The CDR3 contains 15 residues. Germline V CDR1 and CDR2: SGHTA, FQGNSA. The CDR3 bases are TGTGCCAGCAGCTTATGGGGGAGGGCGGGAGATACGCAGTATTTT. Protein: CASSLWGRAGDTQYF.

This clone was observed a few times. The chain couples TRBV2 to TRBJ1-4; the D gene is possibly TRBD1 (6 bases). CDR1 and CDR2 from the germline V gene are SNHLY and FYNNEI. Trimming stripped 5 bases from V and 4 bases from J, with 11 bases between. This CDR3 has 14 amino acids. The CDR3 is CASSTGSGNEKLFF. The CDR3 DNA reads TGTGCCAGCAGTACAGGGTCCGGTAATGAAAAACTGTTTTTT.

This clone was detected a few times. The genes are TRBV25-1 and TRBJ1-3, with 7 bases fitting TRBD1. Trimming took 4 bases from V and 0 from J; bases not matched to a gene: 6. The CDR3 spans 16 residues. The V gene's germline CDR1 is MGHDK and CDR2 SYGVNS. The CDR3 nucleotides read TGTGCCAGCAGTGCCGTGGGACAGAGCTCTGGAAACACCATATATTTT. Amino acids: CASSAVGQSSGNTIYF.

This clone is labeled as medium-sized. The gene calls are TRBV6-4 and TRBJ2-6; 8 bases line up with TRBD1. Per the germline V gene, CDR1 is MRHNA and CDR2 is SNTAGT. The CDR3 is 17 residues long. The V gene end was trimmed by 8 bases and the J gene end by 0 bases; junction bases not matched to a gene: 9. CDR3 in amino acids: CASSPTGDVSGANVLTF. In nucleotides, the CDR3 is TGTGCCAGCTCTCCGACAGGGGACGTCTCTGGGGCCAACGTCCTGACTTTC.

The chain combines TRBV29-1 with TRBJ1-4; a possible D gene is TRBD1 (5 bases). V gave up 6 bases and J gave up 10 bases, with 15 bases separating them. The CDR3 runs 12 residues. Germline loops: CDR1 SQVTM, CDR2 ANQGSEA. In nucleotides, the CDR3 is TGCAGCGTCCTCACCGAAACAGGAAAACTGTTTTTT. Translation: CSVLTETGKLFF.

The chain combines TRBV9 with TRBJ2-2; tentative D call: TRBD2 (5 bases). The CDR3 length is 14 residues. Between the trimmed V and J ends, which lost 10 bases and 3 bases, there was a span of 16 bases. Germline CDR1 reads SGDLS; CDR2 reads YYNGEE. CDR3 nucleotide sequence: TGTGCCGCTTCTCCCCAGGACTACACCGGGGAGCTGTTTTTT. This codes for CAASPQDYTGELFF.

V gene TRBV4-1 combines with J gene TRBJ2-3; perhaps TRBD2 as D (5 bases). Trimming took 1 base from V and 8 from J, leaving 13 bases between them. Looked up from germline, CDR1 is MGHRA and CDR2 is YSYEKL. There are 14 residues in the CDR3. The CDR3 nucleotides are TGCGCCAGCAGCCAAGTAGGCGGGCAGACTACGCAGTATTTT. Its translation: CASSQVGGQTTQYF.